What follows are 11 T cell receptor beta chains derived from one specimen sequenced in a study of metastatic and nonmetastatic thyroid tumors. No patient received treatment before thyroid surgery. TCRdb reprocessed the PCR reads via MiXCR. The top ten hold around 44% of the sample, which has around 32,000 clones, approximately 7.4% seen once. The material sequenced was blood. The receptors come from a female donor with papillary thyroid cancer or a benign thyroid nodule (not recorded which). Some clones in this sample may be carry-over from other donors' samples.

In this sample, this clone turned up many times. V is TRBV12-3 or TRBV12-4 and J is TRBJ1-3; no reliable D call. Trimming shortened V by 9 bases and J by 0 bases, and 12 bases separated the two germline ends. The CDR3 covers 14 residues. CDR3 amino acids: CASYERGSGNTIYF. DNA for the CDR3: TGTGCCAGTTACGAGCGGGGCTCTGGAAACACCATATATTTT.

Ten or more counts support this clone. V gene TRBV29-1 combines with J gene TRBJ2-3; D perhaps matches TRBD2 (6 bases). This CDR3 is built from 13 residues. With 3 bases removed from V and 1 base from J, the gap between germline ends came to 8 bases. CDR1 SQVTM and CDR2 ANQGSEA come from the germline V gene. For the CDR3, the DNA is TGCAGCGTTGACGGCGGGGGCACAGATACGCAGTATTTT. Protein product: CSVDGGGTDTQYF.

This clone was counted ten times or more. This CDR3 is CATHDREGTEAFF. CDR3 nucleotides: TGTGCCACCCATGACAGGGAGGGCACTGAAGCTTTCTTT. V usage is TRBV10-3 and J usage is TRBJ1-1, with 7 bases that match TRBD1. CDR1 and CDR2 from the germline V gene are ENHRY and SYGVKD. CDR3 length: 13 amino acids. Trimming took 10 bases from V and 4 from J; bases not matched to a gene: 9.

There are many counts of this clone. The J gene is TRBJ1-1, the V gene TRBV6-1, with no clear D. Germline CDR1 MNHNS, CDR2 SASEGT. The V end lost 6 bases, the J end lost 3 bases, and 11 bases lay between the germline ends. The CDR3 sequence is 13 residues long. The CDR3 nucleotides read TGTGCCAGCAGGGATGAGGTGTACACTGAAGCTTTCTTT. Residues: CASRDEVYTEAFF.

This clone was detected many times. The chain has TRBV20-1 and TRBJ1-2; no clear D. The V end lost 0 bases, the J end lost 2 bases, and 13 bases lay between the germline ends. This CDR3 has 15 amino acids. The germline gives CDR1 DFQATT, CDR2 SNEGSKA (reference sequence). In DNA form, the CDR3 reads TGCAGTGCTAGAGATCCGGCCGAGAGAAACTATGGCTACACCTTC. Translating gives CSARDPAERNYGYTF.

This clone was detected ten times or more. CDR3 in DNA: TGTGCCAGCAGCCCAGGTGGGGCCCAAGGGGCTGACTACACCTTC. Translating it yields CASSPGGAQGADYTF. The chain carries TRBV7-2 and TRBJ1-2, with a weak D call TRBD1 (5 bases). CDR3 length: 15 amino acids. Trimming pared 5 bases from V and 10 bases from J, leaving 23 bases between. CDR1 SGHTA and CDR2 FQGNSA come from the germline V gene.

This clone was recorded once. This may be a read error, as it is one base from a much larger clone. The CDR3 sequence is CASSFSAGHGKNIQYF. The CDR3, as DNA: TGTGCCAGCAGCTTCAGCGCGGGGCATGGAAAAAACATTCAGTACTTC. The J gene is TRBJ2-4, the V gene TRBV7-2, with a tentative D call TRBD2 (6 bases). CDR1 SGHTA and CDR2 FQGNSA come from the germline V gene. The V end lost 3 bases, the J end lost 4 bases, and 16 bases lay between the germline ends. CDR3 length: 16 residues.

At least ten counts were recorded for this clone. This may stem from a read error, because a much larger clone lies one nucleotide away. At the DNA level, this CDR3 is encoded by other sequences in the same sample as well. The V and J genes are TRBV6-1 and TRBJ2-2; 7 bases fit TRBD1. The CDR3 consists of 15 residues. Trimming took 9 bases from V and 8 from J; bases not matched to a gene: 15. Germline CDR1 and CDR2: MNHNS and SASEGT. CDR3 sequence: CASLISPTGSGELFF. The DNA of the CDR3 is TGTGCCAGTTTGATCTCACCGACAGGGTCAGGGGAGCTGTTTTTT.

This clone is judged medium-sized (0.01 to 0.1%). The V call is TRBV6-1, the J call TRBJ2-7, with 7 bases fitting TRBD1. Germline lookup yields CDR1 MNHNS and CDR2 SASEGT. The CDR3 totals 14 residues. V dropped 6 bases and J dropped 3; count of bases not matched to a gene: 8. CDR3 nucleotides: TGTGCCAGCAGGACAGGGTGGTTGGGCTACGAGCAGTACTTC. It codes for CASRTGWLGYEQYF.

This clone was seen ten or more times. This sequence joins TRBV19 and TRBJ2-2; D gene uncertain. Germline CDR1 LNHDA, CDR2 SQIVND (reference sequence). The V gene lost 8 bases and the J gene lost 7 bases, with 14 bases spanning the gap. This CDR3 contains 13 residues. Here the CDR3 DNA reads TGTGCCAGTTCGGACGGTTGGGACGGGGAGCTGTTTTTT. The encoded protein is CASSDGWDGELFF.

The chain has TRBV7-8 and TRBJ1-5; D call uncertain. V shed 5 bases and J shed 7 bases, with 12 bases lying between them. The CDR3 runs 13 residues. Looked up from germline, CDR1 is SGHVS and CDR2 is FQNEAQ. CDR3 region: CASSPPWGQPQHF. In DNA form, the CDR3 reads TGTGCCAGCAGCCCCCCGTGGGGACAGCCCCAGCATTTT.